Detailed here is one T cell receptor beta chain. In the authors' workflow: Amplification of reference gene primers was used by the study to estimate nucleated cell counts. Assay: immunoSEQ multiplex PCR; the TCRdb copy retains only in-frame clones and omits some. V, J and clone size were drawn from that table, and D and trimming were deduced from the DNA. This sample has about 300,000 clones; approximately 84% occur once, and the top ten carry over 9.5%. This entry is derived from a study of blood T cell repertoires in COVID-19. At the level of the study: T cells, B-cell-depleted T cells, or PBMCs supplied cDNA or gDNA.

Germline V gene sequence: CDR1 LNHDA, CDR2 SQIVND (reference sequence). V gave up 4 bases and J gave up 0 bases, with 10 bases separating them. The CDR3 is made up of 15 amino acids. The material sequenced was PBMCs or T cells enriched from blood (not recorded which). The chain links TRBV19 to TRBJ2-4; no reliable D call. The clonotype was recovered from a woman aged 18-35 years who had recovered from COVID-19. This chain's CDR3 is CASSTELLAKNIQYF. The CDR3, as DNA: TGTGCCAGTAGTACCGAACTTTTAGCCAAAAACATTCAGTACTTC.